These 12 T cell receptor beta chains were sequenced from one sample in a study of T cell repertoires in cytomegalovirus infection. From the reads, TCRdb called clonotypes with MiXCR, one entry per CDR3 protein. The sample shows about 770,000 distinct CDR3 sequences, 25% to 30% of them seen only once. The antigens of these receptors remain unknown. The sequenced sample was cultured CD8+ T cells from PBMCs, obtained from culture after CMV antigen stimulation. These receptors originate from a human donor in good health (CMV status not recorded). Some clones in this sample may be carry-over from other donors' samples.

This clonotype has just one count. The rearrangement uses TRBV4-1 and TRBJ2-3; TRBD2 might be the D (6 bases). Germline-derived CDR1 and CDR2 are MGHRA and YSYEKL. CDR3 length equals 16 residues. V dropped 0 bases and J dropped 0 bases, with 10 bases sitting between them. In nucleotides, the CDR3 is TGCGCCAGCAGCCAAGAAAGCGGGCCTAGCACAGATACGCAGTATTTT. As protein: CASSQESGPSTDTQYF.

This clonotype occurred many times. The V call is TRBV7-8, the J call TRBJ2-1; 7 bases are shared with TRBD2. Germline values: CDR1 SGHVS, CDR2 FQNEAQ. Trimming took 5 bases from V and 4 from J; bases not matched to a gene: 11. The CDR3 spans 16 residues. DNA for the CDR3: TGTGCCAGCAGCCGGAGTCAGACTAGCTTTTACAATGAGCAGTTCTTC. Residues: CASSRSQTSFYNEQFF.

The chain carries TRBV6-5 and TRBJ1-6; TRBD1 is a possible D gene (5 bases). Germline values: CDR1 MNHEY, CDR2 SVGAGI. The CDR3 totals 16 residues. Trimming stripped 0 bases from V and 7 bases from J, with 13 bases between. In nucleotides, the CDR3 is TGTGCCAGCAGTTACTCTATCTACAGGACCAATTCACCCCTCCACTTT. Amino acid sequence: CASSYSIYRTNSPLHF.

The table lists this clonotype with a few counts. The V gene is TRBV19, the J gene TRBJ2-7; D gene uncertain. Germline V gene lookup returns CDR1 LNHDA and CDR2 SQIVND (reference sequence). Trimming took off 5 bases at V and 6 bases at J, with 14 bases between the two ends. This CDR3 spans 13 amino acids. This CDR3 reads CASSPPGLGEQYF. The DNA for the CDR3 is TGTGCCAGTAGTCCTCCGGGCCTCGGCGAGCAGTACTTC.

As for this clonotype: Given a much more abundant clone one base away, this may be a read error. CDR3 nucleotides: TGTGCCAGCAGCTGCCCAGAGGCGGGGAATGAGCAGTTCTTC. As protein: CASSCPEAGNEQFF. V is TRBV7-9 and J is TRBJ2-1; tentative D call: TRBD2 (6 bases). V gave up 4 bases and J gave up 7 bases, with 14 bases separating them. CDR1 and CDR2 (germline): SEHNR, FQNEAQ (reference sequence). This CDR3 has 14 amino acids.

This clonotype has only a few counts. The chain carries TRBV20-1 and TRBJ1-1; D is perhaps TRBD1 (5 bases). The germline V gene encodes CDR1 DFQATT and CDR2 SNEGSKA (reference sequence). The ends were cut back, 5 bases at V and 1 base at J, with 11 bases in the middle. CDR3 length: 13 residues. DNA of the CDR3: TGCAGTGCTCACAGCGGGGGGAACACTGAAGCTTTCTTT. Translating it yields CSAHSGGNTEAFF.

The gene calls are TRBV11-2 and TRBJ1-3; tentative D call: TRBD1 (5 bases). Trimming stripped 7 bases from V and 7 bases from J, with 20 bases between. Per germline, CDR1 SGHAT and CDR2 FQNNGV. This CDR3 is built from 15 residues. The CDR3 sequence is CASTLDSLKLNTIYF. The CDR3 coding sequence is TGTGCCAGCACCCTAGACAGCCTTAAGTTGAACACCATATATTTT.

The chain links TRBV7-9 to TRBJ1-2; a weak D match, TRBD1 (6 bases). CDR3 length: 24 amino acids. Germline V gives CDR1 SEHNR, CDR2 FQNEAQ (reference sequence). Trimming shortened V by 8 bases and J by 0 bases, and 43 bases separated the two germline ends. CDR3 in amino acids: CASGWDTGHLNSRETELANYGYTF. CDR3 in DNA: TGTGCCAGCGGATGGGACACGGGCCATCTGAATTCGCGAGAAACAGAGTTAGCTAACTATGGCTACACCTTC.

In its sample, this clonotype was seen a few times. This chain joins TRBV4-1 and TRBJ1-2; tentatively, D is TRBD1 (6 bases). CDR1 MGHRA and CDR2 YSYEKL come from the germline V gene. The V gene lost 3 bases and the J gene lost 8 bases, with 19 bases spanning the gap. The CDR3 contains 15 residues. CDR3 bases: TGCGCCAGCAGCCACCTACAGGGTGAAGTACCAGGCTACACCTTC. This codes for CASSHLQGEVPGYTF.

This clonotype was counted only a few times. At one end the junction does not follow the germline gene, possibly because of a read error. V usage is TRBV2 and J usage is TRBJ2-1; D might be TRBD2 (6 bases). The CDR3 extends over 15 amino acids. The germline V gene encodes CDR1 SNHLY and CDR2 FYNNEI. CDR3 sequence reads: CASSEGRGALHEQCF. For the CDR3, the DNA is TGTGCCAGCAGTGAAGGGAGGGGTGCCCTCCATGAGCAGTGCTTC. The variable domain in full, with the rest retrieved from reference TRBV2 and TRBJ2-1, is EPEVTQTPSHQVTQMGQEVILRCVPISNHLYFYWYRQILGQKVEFLVSFYNNEISEKSEIFDDQFSVERPDGSNFTLKIRSTKLEDSAMYFCASSEGRGALHEQCFGPGTRLTVL.

This clonotype was observed many times. The rearrangement uses TRBV7-9 and TRBJ1-5, with 7 bases identical to TRBD1. The CDR3 contains 15 residues. Germline assignment: CDR1 SEHNR and CDR2 FQNEAQ (reference sequence). After removal of 5 bases from V and 2 bases from J, the junction contained 6 bases not matched to a gene. Here the CDR3 DNA reads TGTGCCAGCAGCCTTACAGGGGTGGGCAATCAGCCCCAGCATTTT. It translates to CASSLTGVGNQPQHF.

This clonotype was detected once. J is TRBJ2-7 and V is TRBV10-3, with a weak D call TRBD1 (5 bases). The CDR3 extends over 13 amino acids. Trimming removed 4 bases from V and 3 bases from J, with 10 bases in between. Germline V lookup: CDR1 ENHRY, CDR2 SYGVKD. CDR3 loop: CAISGQGNYEQYV. CDR3 DNA sequence: TGTGCCATCAGTGGCCAGGGTAACTACGAGCAGTACGTC.